This T cell receptor beta chain was captured in a study of blood T cell repertoires in COVID-19. For the study at large: Italy, Spain and the United States were the sources of the convalescent and acute COVID-19 samples. PBMCs, B-cell-depleted T cells, or T cells provided the cDNA or gDNA that made up the material.

The CDR3 consists of 13 residues. V trimming: 1 base; J trimming: 7 bases; junction bases outside the gene matches: 3. Germline assignment: CDR1 GTSNPN and CDR2 SVGIG (reference sequence). Concerning this clone: Other nucleotide sequences in the sample specify the same CDR3.

Methods used by the authors: Amplification of reference gene primers was used by the study to estimate nucleated cell counts. Method: immunoSEQ multiplex PCR; TCRdb's copy keeps in-frame clones and lacks some. Clone size and V and J calls were adopted from that table, with D and trimming inferred from the DNA. The data hold around 160,000 clones, with around 75% observed a single time. The TCR comes from an elderly woman with acute or convalescent COVID-19. The chain employs TRBV30 and TRBJ1-2, with 10 positions matching TRBD1. The sequenced material came from peripheral blood. CDR3 sequence reads: CAWSGQGAGGYTF. DNA for the CDR3: TGTGCCTGGAGTGGACAGGGGGCTGGTGGCTACACCTTC.